These 26 T cell receptor beta chains share one sample of origin, sequenced in a study of cytomegalovirus exposure and HLA in healthy donors. The data were produced by immunoSEQ multiplex PCR, yet TCRdb's version contains in-frame clones alone and is incomplete. The table has roughly 57,000 clones, 93% seen once; the top ten hold approximately 1.7%. Sequenced sample: PBMCs. The receptors derive from a woman under 30 in good health and CMV-seropositive.

The V gene is TRBV19, the J gene TRBJ2-4, with D possibly matching TRBD2 (7 bases). Trimming removed 5 bases from V and 5 bases from J, with 16 bases in between. This CDR3 is built from 15 residues. CDR1 is LNHDA and CDR2 is SQIVND in the germline V gene (reference sequence). The CDR3 region is CASSLRGAGENIQYF. For the CDR3, the DNA is TGTGCCAGTAGTTTGAGGGGGGCGGGGGAAAACATTCAGTACTTC.

This clone has only one observation. The gene calls are TRBV5-6 and TRBJ2-1; TRBD1 matches at 9 bases. The CDR3 is 15 residues long. J lost 5 bases, V lost 2 bases, and 5 bases had no gene match. CDR1 is SGHDT and CDR2 is YYEEEE in the germline V gene. The CDR3 reads CASSFGTGSHNEQFF. In DNA form, the CDR3 reads TGTGCCAGCAGCTTCGGGACAGGGAGCCACAATGAGCAGTTCTTC.

V and J are TRBV10-3 and TRBJ2-1; 11 bases fit TRBD2. Germline values: CDR1 ENHRY, CDR2 SYGVKD. CDR3 length: 14 amino acids. With V trimmed by 10 bases and J by 9 bases, 11 bases remained unmatched. For the CDR3, the DNA is TGTGCCACTGCACAAACAACTAGCGGGGGTGAGCAGTTCTTC. Protein product: CATAQTTSGGEQFF.

This rearrangement joins TRBV14 to TRBJ1-2; D is unclear. CDR3 length: 13 residues. Per germline, CDR1 SGHDN and CDR2 FVKESK. V was trimmed by 2 bases and J by 2 bases, leaving 6 bases between them. CDR3 residues: CASSQFGNYGYTF. The CDR3 DNA reads TGTGCCAGCAGCCAATTCGGGAACTATGGCTACACCTTC.

The chain carries TRBV27 and TRBJ2-7; no reliable D call. Trimming shortened V by 4 bases and J by 3 bases, and 4 bases separated the two germline ends. This CDR3 comprises 11 residues. The germline V gene has CDR1 MNHEY and CDR2 SMNVEV (reference sequence). CDR3 nucleotide sequence: TGTGCCAGCAGTTCCAGCTACGAGCAGTACTTC. Protein: CASSSSYEQYF.

J is TRBJ2-4 and V is TRBV5-5, with D tentatively TRBD1 (5 bases). CDR1 is SGHKS, CDR2 YYEKEE, per germline (reference sequence). Trimming shortened V by 0 bases and J by 12 bases, and 16 bases separated the two germline ends. The CDR3 runs 14 residues. CDR3 residues: CASSLEGQGSNQYF. Here the CDR3 DNA reads TGTGCCAGCAGCTTGGAGGGGCAGGGTTCAAATCAGTACTTC.

V usage is TRBV19 and J usage is TRBJ2-1; D is undetermined. Trimming took 5 bases from V and 6 from J, leaving 14 bases between them. CDR3 length: 14 amino acids. The V gene's germline CDR1 is LNHDA and CDR2 SQIVND (reference sequence). Written as DNA, the CDR3 is TGTGCCAGTAGTGATCTCAAGTCCGGCAATGAGCAGTTCTTC. Translating gives CASSDLKSGNEQFF. Full variable domain (remainder filled in from reference TRBV19 and TRBJ2-1): DGGITQSPKYLFRKEGQNVTLSCEQNLNHDAMYWYRQDPGQGLRLIYYSQIVNDFQKGDIAEGYSVSREKKESFPLTVTSAQKNPTAFYLCASSDLKSGNEQFFGPGTRLTVL.

The chain uses TRBV28 and TRBJ1-2, with D perhaps matching TRBD1 (5 bases). Germline loops: CDR1 MDHEN, CDR2 SYDVKM. V lost 4 bases and J 1 base, leaving 7 bases between the germline ends. The CDR3 covers 13 residues. This CDR3 reads CASSYRSNYGYTF. CDR3 nucleotide sequence: TGTGCCAGCAGTTACAGGAGTAACTATGGCTACACCTTC.

The chain joins TRBV6-5 to TRBJ2-7, with a weak D call TRBD1 (6 bases). The V end lost 5 bases, the J end lost 6 bases, and 17 bases lay between the germline ends. Looked up from germline, CDR1 is MNHEY and CDR2 is SVGAGI. CDR3 length: 14 residues. This CDR3 reads CASSPLAGAAEQYF. The CDR3 DNA follows: TGTGCCAGCAGTCCTCTTGCAGGGGCTGCCGAGCAGTACTTC.

This clone came up once. V and J are TRBV29-1 and TRBJ2-4; D gene ambiguous. With 7 bases removed from V and 5 bases from J, the gap between germline ends came to 12 bases. The CDR3 is 12 residues long. Germline V gene lookup returns CDR1 SQVTM and CDR2 ANQGSEA. The CDR3 region is CSALGVENIQYF. The CDR3 DNA reads as TGCAGCGCCCTGGGCGTTGAAAACATTCAGTACTTC.

This chain uses TRBV9 with TRBJ2-1; D might be TRBD2 (6 bases). Per the germline V gene, CDR1 is SGDLS and CDR2 is YYNGEE. With 0 bases removed from V and 4 bases from J, the gap between germline ends came to 8 bases. The CDR3 loop spans 14 amino acids. CDR3 sequence reads: CASSVAGEYNEQFF. CDR3 bases: TGTGCCAGCAGCGTAGCGGGGGAATACAATGAGCAGTTCTTC.

The chain couples TRBV6-5 to TRBJ2-2; 7 bases are shared with TRBD2. Germline trimming cut 6 bases from V and 5 bases from J; bases unmatched to any gene: 9. This CDR3 is 15 amino acids long. CDR1 and CDR2 (germline): MNHEY, SVGAGI. In DNA form, the CDR3 reads TGTGCCAGCAGCCCCGGACTAGTGGGTACCGGGGAGCTGTTTTTT. Amino acid sequence: CASSPGLVGTGELFF.

The chain carries TRBV7-2 and TRBJ2-2, with TRBD2 matching 11 bases. The CDR3 contains 16 residues. The junction had 3 bases not matched to a gene; V was cut back by 5 bases and J by 1 base. In germline, CDR1 is SGHTA, CDR2 FQGNSA. Here the CDR3 reads CASSPGLAGNTGELFF. The CDR3 DNA reads as TGTGCCAGCAGCCCCGGACTAGCGGGGAACACCGGGGAGCTGTTTTTT.

The J gene is TRBJ2-1, the V gene TRBV11-2; D may be TRBD2 (5 bases). V was trimmed by 6 bases and J by 5 bases, leaving 11 bases between them. From germline, CDR1 is SGHAT and CDR2 FQNNGV. This CDR3 region has 13 residues. CDR3 in amino acids: CASRRGRNNEQFF. Written as DNA, the CDR3 is TGTGCCAGCAGACGAGGGCGGAACAATGAGCAGTTCTTC.

The J gene is TRBJ1-1, the V gene TRBV25-1; TRBD1 aligns across 10 bases. V shed 4 bases, J shed 3 bases, and the junction held 5 bases outside the gene matches. The CDR3 covers 15 residues. The V gene's germline CDR1 is MGHDK and CDR2 SYGVNS. This CDR3 is CASSGGTGDYTEAFF. The CDR3 nucleotides are TGTGCCAGCAGTGGGGGGACAGGGGACTACACTGAAGCTTTCTTT.

This clone was seen just once. The rearrangement uses TRBV4-3 and TRBJ1-6, with TRBD1 matching 7 bases. Germline values: CDR1 LGHNA, CDR2 YSLEER. Trimming removed 0 bases from V and 5 bases from J; junction bases left unmatched: 16. The CDR3 is made up of 20 amino acids. Written as DNA, the CDR3 is TGCGCCAGCAGCCAAGAGGTGGGACAGTATTCTAACAGCGATAATTCACCCCTCCACTTT. It translates to CASSQEVGQYSNSDNSPLHF.

This sequence joins TRBV6-5 and TRBJ2-1, with 7 bases lining up with TRBD1. Losses at the gene ends were 5 bases for V and 2 bases for J; bases not matched to a gene: 6. CDR1 is MNHEY and CDR2 is SVGAGI in the germline V gene. This CDR3 comprises 15 residues. The CDR3 bases are TGTGCCAGCAGTCCCGGGACAGAGGCCTACAATGAGCAGTTCTTC. Its protein product is CASSPGTEAYNEQFF.

This sequence joins TRBV7-2 and TRBJ2-5, with D perhaps TRBD1 (6 bases). The end of the DNA fits TRBJ2-7 better, so the J call may be wrong. The germline V gene has CDR1 SGHTA and CDR2 FQGNSA. The CDR3 runs to 14 residues. The CDR3 loop reads CASSLGAAGDEQYF. In nucleotides, the CDR3 is TGTGCCAGCAGCTTAGGAGCCGCAGGGGACGAGCAGTACTTC.

This chain links TRBV15 with TRBJ1-5, with D maybe TRBD1 (5 bases). V was clipped by 0 bases and J by 5 bases, with 14 bases between them. The CDR3 runs 16 residues. The germline V gene has CDR1 LNHNV and CDR2 YYDKDF (reference sequence). DNA for the CDR3: TGTGCCACCAGCAGAGAGTTTATAACAGGCGATCAGCCCCAGCATTTT. This gives the protein CATSREFITGDQPQHF.

In its sample, this clone was seen once. The V and J genes are TRBV9 and TRBJ1-3; 7 positions agree with TRBD1. Trimming took 0 bases from V and 0 from J; bases not matched to a gene: 9. CDR1 SGDLS and CDR2 YYNGEE come from the germline V gene. This CDR3 is built from 18 residues. The DNA of the CDR3 is TGTGCCAGCAGCGTAGAATCGTTCCAGGGGGACTCTGGAAACACCATATATTTT. Its protein product is CASSVESFQGDSGNTIYF.

The genes are TRBV19 and TRBJ2-1; a weak D match, TRBD2 (7 bases). Germline V gene lookup returns CDR1 LNHDA and CDR2 SQIVND (reference sequence). V lost 4 bases and J 6 bases, leaving 19 bases between the germline ends. The CDR3 covers 16 residues. The chain's CDR3 is CASSRGGPQGSNEQFF. CDR3 sequence (DNA): TGTGCCAGTAGTAGGGGGGGGCCCCAGGGAAGCAATGAGCAGTTCTTC.

This chain uses TRBV19 with TRBJ1-5, with D possibly being TRBD1 (6 bases). The CDR3 is 12 amino acids. Germline V gives CDR1 LNHDA, CDR2 SQIVND (reference sequence). Trimming left V 3 bases short and J 9 bases short, with 9 bases between. DNA for the CDR3: TGTGCCAGTAGTATCAGGGGCGGGCCCCAGCATTTT. This codes for CASSIRGGPQHF.

The CDR3, as DNA: TGTGCCAGCAGCTCCGCGTCCCCCTATGGCTACACCTTC. Its protein is CASSSASPYGYTF. The chain employs TRBV11-2 and TRBJ1-2; no firm D call. Germline CDR1 SGHAT, CDR2 FQNNGV. V dropped 4 bases and J dropped 4 bases, with 10 bases sitting between them. The CDR3 has 13 amino acids.

This chain connects TRBV6-5 to TRBJ1-2; no clear D gene. The CDR3 has 14 amino acids. Germline V gene data show CDR1 as MNHEY and CDR2 as SVGAGI. V gave up 0 bases and J gave up 13 bases, with 18 bases separating them. DNA for the CDR3: TGTGCCAGCAGTTACTCTCAGGCCCTCCTGGTGGTCACCTTC. Its translation is CASSYSQALLVVTF.

The chain carries TRBV4-1 and TRBJ2-3; 10 bases fit TRBD1. The CDR3 contains 18 residues. Germline V gene sequence: CDR1 MGHRA, CDR2 YSYEKL. V was pared by 3 bases and J by 5 bases, with 14 bases of the junction left unmatched. Here the CDR3 DNA reads TGCGCCAGCAGCCACCTCTCAGGGGGGACAGGGGTCAAAGATACGCAGTATTTT. Translating gives CASSHLSGGTGVKDTQYF.

This rearrangement joins TRBV19 to TRBJ2-5; 8 bases line up with TRBD1. The V gene's germline CDR1 is LNHDA and CDR2 SQIVND (reference sequence). V trimming: 5 bases; J trimming: 6 bases; junction bases outside the gene matches: 11. The CDR3 covers 15 residues. This chain's CDR3 is CASSSGQGAGKTQYF. In DNA, the CDR3 is TGTGCCAGTAGTTCAGGTCAGGGGGCAGGGAAGACCCAGTACTTC.